This TCR beta chain came from a study of vaccination and CD4 T cells after COVID-19. Study at large: Ranging from 14 to 241, the interval between dose two and post-vaccine sampling had a median of roughly 10 weeks.

CDR1 and CDR2 from the germline V gene are DFQATT and SNEGSKA (reference sequence). Trimming took 5 bases from V and 4 from J, leaving 14 bases between them. This CDR3 is built from 13 residues. Regarding treatment: roughly nine-day PBMC culture with coronavirus spike peptide pools or control peptides (ViraFEST assay). Once peptide pools had expanded antigen-specific T cells, ViraFEST sequenced TCRs. Patients returned positive PCR results between March and December 2020, earlier than US Alpha, Beta and Delta variants. Sequencing of the DNA from cultured CD4+ T cells was carried out with the Oncomine TCR Beta short-read assay. The source of extracted genomic DNA was cultured CD4+ T cells. Each CDR3 protein is one row after TCRdb ran MiXCR on the PCR reads. The sample yields about 25,000 distinct CDR3 sequences, around 45% seen once. This clonotype was picked up a small number of times. Antigen specificity is unknown.

The sequenced sample consisted of CD4+ T cells from blood, cultured in vitro. The chain recombines TRBV20-1 with TRBJ2-5; D remains ambiguous. The clonotype originates from a human donor who had recovered from COVID-19. CDR3 in amino acids: CSALDTDPETQYF. CDR3 coding DNA: TGCAGTGCTCTAGACACCGATCCAGAGACCCAGTACTTC.